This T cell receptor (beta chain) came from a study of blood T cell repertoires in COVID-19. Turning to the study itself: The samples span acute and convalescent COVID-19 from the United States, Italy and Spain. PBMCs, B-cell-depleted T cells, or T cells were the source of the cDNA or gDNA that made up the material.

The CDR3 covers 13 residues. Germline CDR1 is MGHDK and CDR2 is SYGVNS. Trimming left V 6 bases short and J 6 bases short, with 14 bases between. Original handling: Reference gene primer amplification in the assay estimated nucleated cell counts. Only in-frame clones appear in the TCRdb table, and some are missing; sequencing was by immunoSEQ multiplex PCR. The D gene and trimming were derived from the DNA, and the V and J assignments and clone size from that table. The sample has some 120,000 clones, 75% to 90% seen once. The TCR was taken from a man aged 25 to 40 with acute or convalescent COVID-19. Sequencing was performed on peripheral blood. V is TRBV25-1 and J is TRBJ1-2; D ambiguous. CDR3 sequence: CASRSLTVDGYTF. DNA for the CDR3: TGTGCCAGCAGATCCCTTACGGTGGATGGCTACACCTTC.